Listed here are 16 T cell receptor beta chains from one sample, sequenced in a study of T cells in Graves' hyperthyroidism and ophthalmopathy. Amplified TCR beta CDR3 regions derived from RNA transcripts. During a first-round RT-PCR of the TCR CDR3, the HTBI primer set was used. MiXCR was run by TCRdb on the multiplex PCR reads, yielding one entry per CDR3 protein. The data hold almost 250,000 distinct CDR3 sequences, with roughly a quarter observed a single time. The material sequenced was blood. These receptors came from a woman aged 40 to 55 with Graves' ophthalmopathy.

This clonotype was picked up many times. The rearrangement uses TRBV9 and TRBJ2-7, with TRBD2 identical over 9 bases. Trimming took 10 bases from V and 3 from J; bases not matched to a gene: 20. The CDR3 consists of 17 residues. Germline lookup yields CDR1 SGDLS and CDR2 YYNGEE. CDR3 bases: TGTGCCGCCCACCCCACCGGAGGGGCTAGCGGGAACTACGAGCAGTACTTC. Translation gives CAAHPTGGASGNYEQYF.

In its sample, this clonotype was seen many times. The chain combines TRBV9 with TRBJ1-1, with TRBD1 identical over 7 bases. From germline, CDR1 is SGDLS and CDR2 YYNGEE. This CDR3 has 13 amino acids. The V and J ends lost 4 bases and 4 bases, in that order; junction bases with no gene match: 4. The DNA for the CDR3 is TGTGCCAGCAGCCAGGGGGACGGCACTGAAGCTTTCTTT. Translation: CASSQGDGTEAFF.

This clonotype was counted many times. The CDR3 DNA is TGCGCCAGCAGCCAAGACGGGGGATTGTTCACTGAAGCTTTCTTT. This encodes CASSQDGGLFTEAFF. This sequence joins TRBV4-1 and TRBJ1-1, with a tentative D call TRBD1 (5 bases). The CDR3 is made up of 15 amino acids. The germline V and J ends were trimmed by 0 bases and 4 bases, with 12 bases remaining between them. Germline lookup yields CDR1 MGHRA and CDR2 YSYEKL.

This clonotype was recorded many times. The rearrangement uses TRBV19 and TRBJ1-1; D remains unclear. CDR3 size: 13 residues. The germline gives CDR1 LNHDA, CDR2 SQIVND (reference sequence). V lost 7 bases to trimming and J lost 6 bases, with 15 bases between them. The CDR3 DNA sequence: TGTGCCAGTAACCCCCGGTGGAGCGCTGAAGCTTTCTTT. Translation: CASNPRWSAEAFF.

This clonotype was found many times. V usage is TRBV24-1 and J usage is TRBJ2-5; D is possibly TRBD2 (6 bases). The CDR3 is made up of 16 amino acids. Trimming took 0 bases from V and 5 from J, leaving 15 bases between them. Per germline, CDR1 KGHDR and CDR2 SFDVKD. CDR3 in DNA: TGTGCCACCAGTGATTTGGGTGGCGGGGTACGGGAGACCCAGTACTTC. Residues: CATSDLGGGVRETQYF.

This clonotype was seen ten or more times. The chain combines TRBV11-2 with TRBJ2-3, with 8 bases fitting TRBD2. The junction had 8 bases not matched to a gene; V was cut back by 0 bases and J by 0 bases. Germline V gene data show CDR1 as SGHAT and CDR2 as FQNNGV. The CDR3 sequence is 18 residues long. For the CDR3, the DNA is TGTGCCAGCAGCTTAGAGCTAAGACTAGCGATTAGCACAGATACGCAGTATTTT. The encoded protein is CASSLELRLAISTDTQYF.

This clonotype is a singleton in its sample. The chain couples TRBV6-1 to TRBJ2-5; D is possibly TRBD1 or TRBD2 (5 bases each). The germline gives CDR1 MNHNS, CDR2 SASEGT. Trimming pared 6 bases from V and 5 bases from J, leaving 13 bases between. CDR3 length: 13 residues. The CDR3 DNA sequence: TGTGCCAGCAGGCGAGGGACGGCGGAGACCCAGTACTTC. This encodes CASRRGTAETQYF.

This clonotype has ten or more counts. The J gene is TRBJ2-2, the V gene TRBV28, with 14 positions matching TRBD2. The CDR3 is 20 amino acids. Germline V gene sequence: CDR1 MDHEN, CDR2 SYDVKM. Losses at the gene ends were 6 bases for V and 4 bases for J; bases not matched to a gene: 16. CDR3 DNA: TGTGCCAGCAGATCCAAGACTAGCGGGAGGGCCTATGCGAGCACCGGGGAGCTGTTTTTT. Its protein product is CASRSKTSGRAYASTGELFF.

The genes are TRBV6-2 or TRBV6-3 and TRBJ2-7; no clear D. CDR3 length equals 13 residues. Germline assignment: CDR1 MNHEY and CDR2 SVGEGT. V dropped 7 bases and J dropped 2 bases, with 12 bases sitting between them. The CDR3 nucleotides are TGTGCCAGCACTGAAAAAGAGACCTACGAGCAGTACTTC. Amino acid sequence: CASTEKETYEQYF.

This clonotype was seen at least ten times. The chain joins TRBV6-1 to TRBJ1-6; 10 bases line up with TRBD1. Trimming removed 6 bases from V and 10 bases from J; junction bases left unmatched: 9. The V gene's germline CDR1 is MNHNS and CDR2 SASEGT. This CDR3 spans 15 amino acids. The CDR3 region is CASRSPGQGWSPLHF. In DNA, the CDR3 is TGTGCCAGCAGATCTCCGGGACAGGGGTGGTCACCCCTCCACTTT.

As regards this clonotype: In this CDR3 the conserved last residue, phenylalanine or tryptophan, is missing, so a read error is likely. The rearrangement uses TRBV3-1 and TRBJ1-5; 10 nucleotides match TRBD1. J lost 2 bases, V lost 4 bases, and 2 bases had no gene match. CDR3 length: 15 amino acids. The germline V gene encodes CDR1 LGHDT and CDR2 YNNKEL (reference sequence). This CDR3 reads CASSRGQGGNQPQHL. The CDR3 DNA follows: TGTGCCAGCAGCCGCGGACAGGGGGGCAATCAGCCCCAGCATCTT.

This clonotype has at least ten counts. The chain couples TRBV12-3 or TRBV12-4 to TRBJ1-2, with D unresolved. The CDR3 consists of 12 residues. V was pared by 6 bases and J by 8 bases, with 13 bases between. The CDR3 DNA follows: TGTGCCAGCAGCCCACCTGGGTCCGGCTACACCTTC. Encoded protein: CASSPPGSGYTF.

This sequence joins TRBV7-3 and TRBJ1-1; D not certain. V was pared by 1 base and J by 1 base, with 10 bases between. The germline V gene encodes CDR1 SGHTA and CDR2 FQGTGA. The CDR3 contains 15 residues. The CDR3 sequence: CASSLNPGENTEAFF. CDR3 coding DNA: TGTGCCAGCAGCTTAAACCCAGGAGAGAACACTGAAGCTTTCTTT. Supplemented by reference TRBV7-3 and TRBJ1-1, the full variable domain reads GAGVSQTPSNKVTEKGKYVELRCDPISGHTALYWYRQSLGQGPEFLIYFQGTGAADDSGLPNDRFFAVRPEGSVSTLKIQRTERGDSAVYLCASSLNPGENTEAFFGQGTRLTVV.

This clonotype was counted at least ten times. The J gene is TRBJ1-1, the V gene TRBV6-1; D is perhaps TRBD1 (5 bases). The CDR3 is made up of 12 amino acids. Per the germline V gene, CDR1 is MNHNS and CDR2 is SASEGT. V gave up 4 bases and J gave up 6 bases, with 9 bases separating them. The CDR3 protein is CASSAGWPEAFF. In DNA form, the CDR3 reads TGTGCCAGCAGTGCAGGGTGGCCTGAAGCTTTCTTT.

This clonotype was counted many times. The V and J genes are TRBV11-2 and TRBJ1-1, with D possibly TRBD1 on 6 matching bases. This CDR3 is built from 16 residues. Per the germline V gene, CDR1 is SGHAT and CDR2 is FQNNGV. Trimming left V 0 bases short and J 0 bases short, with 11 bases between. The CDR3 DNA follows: TGTGCCAGCAGCTTAGAGCAGGGGAAGATGAACACTGAAGCTTTCTTT. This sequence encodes CASSLEQGKMNTEAFF.

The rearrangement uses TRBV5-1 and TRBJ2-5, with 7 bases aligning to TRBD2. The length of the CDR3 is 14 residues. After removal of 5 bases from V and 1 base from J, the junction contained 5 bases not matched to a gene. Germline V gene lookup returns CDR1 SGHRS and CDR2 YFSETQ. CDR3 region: CASSSSGVQETQYF. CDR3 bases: TGCGCCAGCAGTTCAAGCGGGGTCCAAGAGACCCAGTACTTC. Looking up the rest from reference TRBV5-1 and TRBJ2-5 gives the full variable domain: KAGVTQTPRYLIKTRGQQVTLSCSPISGHRSVSWYQQTPGQGLQFLFEYFSETQRNKGNFPGRFSGRQFSNSRSEMNVSTLELGDSALYLCASSSSGVQETQYFGPGTRLLVL.